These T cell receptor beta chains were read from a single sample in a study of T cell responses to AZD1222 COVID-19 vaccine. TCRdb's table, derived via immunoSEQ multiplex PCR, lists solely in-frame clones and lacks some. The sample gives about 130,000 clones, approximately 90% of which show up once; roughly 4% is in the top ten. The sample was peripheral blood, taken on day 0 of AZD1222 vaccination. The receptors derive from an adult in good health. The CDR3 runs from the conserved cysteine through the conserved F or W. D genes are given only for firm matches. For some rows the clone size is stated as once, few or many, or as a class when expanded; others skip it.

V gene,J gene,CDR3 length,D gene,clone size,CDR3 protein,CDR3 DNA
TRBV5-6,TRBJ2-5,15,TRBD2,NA,CASSLGLAGQETQYF,TGTGCCAGCAGCTTGGGGCTAGCGGGACAAGAGACCCAGTACTTC
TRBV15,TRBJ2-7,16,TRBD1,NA,CATSQPRTGSSDEQYF,TGTGCCACCAGCCAACCCCGGACAGGGTCGAGCGACGAGCAGTACTTC
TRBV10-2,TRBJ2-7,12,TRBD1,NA,CASGTGSYEQYF,TGCGCCAGTGGGACAGGTTCCTACGAGCAGTACTTC
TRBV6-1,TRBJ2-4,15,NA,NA,CASSEGGSAKNIQYF,TGTGCCAGCAGTGAAGGGGGTTCAGCCAAAAACATTCAGTACTTC
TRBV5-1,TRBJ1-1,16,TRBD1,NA,CASSYETGGFRTEAFF,TGCGCCAGCAGCTACGAGACAGGGGGCTTTAGGACTGAAGCTTTCTTT
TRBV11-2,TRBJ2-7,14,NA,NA,CASSLRDFLYEQYF,TGTGCCAGCAGCTTAAGGGACTTCCTCTACGAGCAGTACTTC
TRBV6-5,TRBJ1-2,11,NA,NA,CAYRVTYGYTF,TGTGCCTACAGGGTCACCTATGGCTACACCTTC
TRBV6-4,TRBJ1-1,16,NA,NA,CASRLRSGPQGTEAFF,TGTGCCAGCAGGCTACGTTCAGGGCCCCAGGGGACTGAAGCTTTCTTT
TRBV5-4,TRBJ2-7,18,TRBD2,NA,CASSPTSGPTSGSYEQYF,TGTGCCAGCAGCCCTACTAGCGGACCCACCAGCGGCTCCTACGAGCAGTACTTC
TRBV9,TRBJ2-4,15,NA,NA,CASSVGELAGNIQYF,TGTGCCAGCAGCGTAGGTGAGCTAGCCGGAAACATTCAGTACTTC
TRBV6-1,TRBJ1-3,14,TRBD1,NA,CASSENRGGNTIYF,TGTGCCAGCAGTGAAAACAGGGGCGGAAACACCATATATTTT
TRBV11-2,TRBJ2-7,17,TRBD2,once,CASSPPCGRECIYEQYF,TGTGCCAGCAGCCCCCCCTGCGGGAGAGAGTGTATCTACGAGCAGTACTTC
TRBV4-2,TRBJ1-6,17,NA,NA,CASSQEGGGSYNSPLHF,TGTGCCAGCAGCCAAGAAGGTGGAGGATCCTATAATTCACCCCTCCACTTT
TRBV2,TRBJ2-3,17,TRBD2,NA,CASSPQTSGIGTDTQYF,TGTGCCAGCAGCCCCCAGACTAGCGGGATCGGGACAGATACGCAGTATTTT
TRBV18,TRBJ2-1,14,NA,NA,CASSPASSYNEQFF,TGTGCCAGCTCACCCGCTAGCTCCTACAATGAGCAGTTCTTC
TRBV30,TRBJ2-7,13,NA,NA,CAWSEGASYEQYF,TGTGCCTGGAGTGAAGGTGCGTCCTACGAGCAGTACTTC
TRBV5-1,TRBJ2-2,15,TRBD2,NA,CASSLIAGVGGELFF,TGCGCCAGCAGCCTCATAGCGGGAGTGGGCGGGGAGCTGTTTTTT
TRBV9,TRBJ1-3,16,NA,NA,CASSSDVRGAGNTIYF,TGTGCCAGCAGCTCAGACGTGAGGGGAGCTGGAAACACCATATATTTT
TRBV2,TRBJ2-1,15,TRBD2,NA,CASIGTSGSYNEQFF,TGTGCCAGCATCGGGACTAGCGGGAGCTACAATGAGCAGTTCTTC
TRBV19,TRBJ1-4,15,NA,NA,CASSTGTAANEKLFF,TGTGCCAGTAGCACAGGGACCGCCGCTAATGAAAAACTGTTTTTT